This paragraph covers one T cell receptor beta chain sequence. Sequencing used immunoSEQ multiplex PCR; TCRdb keeps in-frame clones, though not all of them. Altogether tens of thousands of clones are present, approximately 85% being singletons, with the ten largest covering 27%. The sample originates from a study of blood T cell repertoires in COVID-19. This TCR derives from a human donor in a cohort sampled during active COVID-19. The sample was peripheral blood.

The CDR3 region is CSVTDSVNQPQHF. The CDR3 DNA reads as TGCAGCGTAACAGATTCCGTAAATCAGCCCCAGCATTTT. The chain carries TRBV29-1 and TRBJ1-5; no definite D call. Trimming cost V 6 bases and J 4 bases, with 13 bases left between them. This CDR3 region has 13 residues. Germline V gene lookup returns CDR1 SQVTM and CDR2 ANQGSEA.